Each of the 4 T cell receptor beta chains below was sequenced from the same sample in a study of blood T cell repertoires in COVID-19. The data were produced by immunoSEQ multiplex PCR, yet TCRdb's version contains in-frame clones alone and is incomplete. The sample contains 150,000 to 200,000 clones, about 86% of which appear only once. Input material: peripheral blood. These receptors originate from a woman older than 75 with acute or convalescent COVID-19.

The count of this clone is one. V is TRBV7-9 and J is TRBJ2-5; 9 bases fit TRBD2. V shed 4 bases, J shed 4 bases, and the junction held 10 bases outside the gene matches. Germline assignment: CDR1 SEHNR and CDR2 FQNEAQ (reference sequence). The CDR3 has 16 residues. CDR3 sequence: CASSSGGGVMGETQYF. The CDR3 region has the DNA TGTGCCAGCAGCTCCGGCGGGGGGGTAATGGGAGAGACCCAGTACTTC.

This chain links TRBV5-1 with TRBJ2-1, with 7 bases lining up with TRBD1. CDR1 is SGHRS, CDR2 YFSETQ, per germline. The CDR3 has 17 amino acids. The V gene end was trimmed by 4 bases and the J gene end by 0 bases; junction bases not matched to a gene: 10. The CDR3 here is CASSRYPGQSSYNEQFF. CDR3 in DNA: TGCGCCAGCAGCCGCTACCCGGGACAGAGCTCCTACAATGAGCAGTTCTTC.

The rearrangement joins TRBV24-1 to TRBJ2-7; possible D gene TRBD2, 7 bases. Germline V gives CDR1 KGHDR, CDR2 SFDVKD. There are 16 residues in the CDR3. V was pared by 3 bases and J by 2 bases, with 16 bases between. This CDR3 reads CATSDTTGRGTYEQYF. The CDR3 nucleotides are TGTGCCACCAGTGATACAACAGGGCGGGGGACCTACGAGCAGTACTTC.

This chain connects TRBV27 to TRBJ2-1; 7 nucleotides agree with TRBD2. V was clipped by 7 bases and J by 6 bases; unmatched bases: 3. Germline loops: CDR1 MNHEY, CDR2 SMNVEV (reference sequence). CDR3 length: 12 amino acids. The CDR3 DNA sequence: TGTGCCAGCAAACTAGCGAGCAATGAGCAGTTCTTC. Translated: CASKLASNEQFF.